This T cell receptor (beta chain) was observed in a study of T cell responses to AZD1222 COVID-19 vaccine. Some clones are missing from TCRdb's copy, which holds only in-frame ones; the method was immunoSEQ multiplex PCR. The repertoire holds tens of thousands of clones, with roughly nine tenths as singletons. Study-level findings and limits: Just a handful of AZD1222 recipients tested seropositive at baseline. Vaccine-related CD4 TCRs covered spike, predominating at 160-218 and 743-854. The study found Spike-specific TCR breadth and depth rose after two AZD1222 doses. Nearly half of spike-specific TCRs reportedly go after variant regions that carry no mutations.

V dropped 5 bases and J dropped 3 bases, with 10 bases sitting between them. The CDR3 runs to 13 residues. Germline assignment: CDR1 KGHSH and CDR2 LQKENI. Concerning this clone: Its specificity is unknown.

This rearrangement joins TRBV18 to TRBJ2-5, with D hard to call. This TCR derives from an adult in good health. The sample was peripheral blood, taken on day 0 of AZD1222 vaccination. The DNA for the CDR3 is TGTGCCAGCTCAAGTATGCGGAAAGAGACCCAGTACTTC. Amino acid sequence: CASSSMRKETQYF.